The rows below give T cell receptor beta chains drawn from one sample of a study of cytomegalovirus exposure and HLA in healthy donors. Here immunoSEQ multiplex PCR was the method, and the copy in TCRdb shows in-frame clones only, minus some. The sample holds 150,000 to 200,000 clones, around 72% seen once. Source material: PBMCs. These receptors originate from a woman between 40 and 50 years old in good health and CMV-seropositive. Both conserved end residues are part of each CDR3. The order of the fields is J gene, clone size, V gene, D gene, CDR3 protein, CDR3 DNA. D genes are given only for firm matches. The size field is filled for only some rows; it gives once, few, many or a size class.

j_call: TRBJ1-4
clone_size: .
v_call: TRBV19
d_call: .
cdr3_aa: CASSSGVNEKLFF
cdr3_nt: TGTGCCAGTAGTTCGGGAGTTAATGAAAAACTGTTTTTT

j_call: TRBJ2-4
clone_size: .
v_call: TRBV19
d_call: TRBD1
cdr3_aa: CASSIVRGRNPKNSQYF
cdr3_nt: TGTGCCAGTAGTATAGTAAGGGGGCGGAATCCAAAAAACAGTCAGTACTTC

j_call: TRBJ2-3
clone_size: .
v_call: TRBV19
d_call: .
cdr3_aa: CASMGILDTQYF
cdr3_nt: TGTGCCAGTATGGGCATACTAGATACGCAGTATTTT

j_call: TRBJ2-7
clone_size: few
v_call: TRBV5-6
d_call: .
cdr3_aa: CASSLVGSYEQYF
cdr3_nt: TGTGCCAGCAGCTTGGTGGGGAGCTACGAGCAGTACTTC

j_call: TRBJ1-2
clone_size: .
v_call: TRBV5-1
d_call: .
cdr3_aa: CASSSQGTSYGYTF
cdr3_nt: TGCGCCAGCAGCTCCCAGGGGACTAGCTATGGCTACACCTTC

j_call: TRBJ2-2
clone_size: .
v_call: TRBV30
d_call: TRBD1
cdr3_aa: CAWSLDRAGELFF
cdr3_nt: TGTGCCTGGAGTCTAGACAGGGCCGGGGAGCTGTTTTTT

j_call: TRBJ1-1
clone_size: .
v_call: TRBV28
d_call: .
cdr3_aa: CASITQGPGTEAFF
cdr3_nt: TGTGCCAGCATTACCCAGGGGCCTGGGACTGAAGCTTTCTTT

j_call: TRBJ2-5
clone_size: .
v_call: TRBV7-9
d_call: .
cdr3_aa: CASSLGTVKQETQYF
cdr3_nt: TGTGCCAGCAGCTTAGGGACAGTGAAACAAGAGACCCAGTACTTC

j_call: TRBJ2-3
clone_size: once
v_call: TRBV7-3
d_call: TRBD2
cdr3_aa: CASSLTASGVGPHMTQYF
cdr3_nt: TGTGCCAGCAGCTTAACGGCTAGCGGGGTTGGTCCCCATATGACGCAGTATTTT

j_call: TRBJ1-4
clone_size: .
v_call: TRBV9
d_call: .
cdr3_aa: CASSSTGRQNEKLFF
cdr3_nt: TGTGCCAGCAGCTCCACCGGCAGGCAGAATGAAAAACTGTTTTTT

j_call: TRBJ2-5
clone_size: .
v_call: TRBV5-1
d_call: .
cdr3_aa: CASSFRFQETQYF
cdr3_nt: TGCGCCAGCAGCTTCAGATTCCAAGAGACCCAGTACTTC

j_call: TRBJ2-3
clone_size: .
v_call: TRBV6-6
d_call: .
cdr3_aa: CAARGGLARADTQYF
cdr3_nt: TGTGCCGCGCGGGGTGGGCTAGCTCGGGCAGATACGCAGTATTTT

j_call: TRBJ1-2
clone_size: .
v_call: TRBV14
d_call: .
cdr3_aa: CASSQDAGYGYTF
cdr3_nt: TGTGCCAGCAGCCAAGATGCAGGGTATGGCTACACCTTC

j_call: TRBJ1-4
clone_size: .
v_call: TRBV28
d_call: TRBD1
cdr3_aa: CASGPIDRGLEKLFF
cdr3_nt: TGTGCCAGCGGGCCAATCGACAGGGGACTTGAAAAACTGTTTTTT

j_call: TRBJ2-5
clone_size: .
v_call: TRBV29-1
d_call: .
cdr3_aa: CSVEGQGMKTQYF
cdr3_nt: TGCAGCGTTGAGGGTCAGGGGATGAAGACCCAGTACTTC

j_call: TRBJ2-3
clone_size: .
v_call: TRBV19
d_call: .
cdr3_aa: CASSIEASGLSTDTQYF
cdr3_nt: TGTGCCAGTAGTATAGAAGCGAGCGGGTTAAGCACAGATACGCAGTATTTT

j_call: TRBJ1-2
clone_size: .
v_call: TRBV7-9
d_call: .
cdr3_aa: CSAEREEGDYGYTF
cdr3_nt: TGTTCCGCGGAGAGGGAGGAGGGTGACTATGGCTACACCTTC

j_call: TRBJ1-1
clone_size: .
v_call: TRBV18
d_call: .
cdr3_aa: CASSPREQISEAFF
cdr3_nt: TGTGCCAGCTCACCACGAGAACAGATAAGTGAAGCTTTCTTT

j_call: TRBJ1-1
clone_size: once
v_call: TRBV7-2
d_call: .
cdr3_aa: CASSLEGGTEAFF
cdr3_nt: TGTGCCAGCAGCTTAGAGGGGGGGACGGAAGCTTTCTTT

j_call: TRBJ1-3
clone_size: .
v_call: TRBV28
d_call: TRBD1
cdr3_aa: CASSPGGAGGNTIYF
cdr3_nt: TGTGCCAGCAGCCCAGGGGGCGCGGGTGGAAACACCATATATTTT

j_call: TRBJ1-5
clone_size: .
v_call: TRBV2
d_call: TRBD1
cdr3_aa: CASSEAGQVKGEPQHF
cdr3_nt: TGTGCCAGCAGTGAAGCAGGACAGGTAAAGGGGGAGCCCCAGCATTTT

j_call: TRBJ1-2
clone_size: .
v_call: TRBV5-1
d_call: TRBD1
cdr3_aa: CASSSTGNSMSPGYTF
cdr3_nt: TGCGCCAGCAGCTCGACAGGGAATTCTATGTCGCCAGGCTACACCTTC

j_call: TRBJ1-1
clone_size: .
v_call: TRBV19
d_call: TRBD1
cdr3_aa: CASSKDRAMNTEAFF
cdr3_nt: TGTGCCAGTAGTAAAGACAGGGCGATGAACACTGAAGCTTTCTTT

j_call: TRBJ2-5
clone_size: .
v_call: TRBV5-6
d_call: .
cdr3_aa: CASSLGRETQYF
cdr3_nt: TGTGCCAGCAGCTTGGGGAGGGAGACCCAGTACTTC

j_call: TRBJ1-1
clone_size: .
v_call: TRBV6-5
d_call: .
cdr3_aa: CASSTTRANTEAFF
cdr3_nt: TGTGCCAGCAGTACGACCAGGGCTAACACTGAAGCTTTCTTT

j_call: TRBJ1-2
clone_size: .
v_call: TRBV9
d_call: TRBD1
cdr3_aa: CASSVAGGADYGYTF
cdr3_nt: TGTGCCAGCAGCGTTGCAGGGGGTGCCGACTATGGCTACACCTTC

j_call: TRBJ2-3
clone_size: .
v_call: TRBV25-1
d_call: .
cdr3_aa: CASSAPGGSTDTQYF
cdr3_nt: TGTGCCAGCAGTGCCCCCGGGGGATCCACAGATACGCAGTATTTT

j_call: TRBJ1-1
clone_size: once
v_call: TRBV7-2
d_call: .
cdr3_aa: CASSPAGGSTEAFF
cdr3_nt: TGTGCCAGCAGCCCAGCCGGAGGGAGCACTGAAGCTTTCTTT

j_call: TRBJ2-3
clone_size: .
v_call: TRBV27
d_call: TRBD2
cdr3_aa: CASSFAGFGLAGSTDTQYF
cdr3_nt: TGTGCCAGCAGTTTTGCCGGGTTCGGACTAGCGGGGAGCACAGATACGCAGTATTTT

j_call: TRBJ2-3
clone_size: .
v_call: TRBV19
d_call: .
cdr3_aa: CASIGWATDTQYF
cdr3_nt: TGTGCCAGTATTGGTTGGGCCACAGATACGCAGTATTTT

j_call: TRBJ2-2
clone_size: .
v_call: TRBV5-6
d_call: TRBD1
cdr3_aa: CASSPKGQGNPGELFF
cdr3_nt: TGTGCCAGCAGCCCTAAGGGACAGGGGAACCCCGGGGAGCTGTTTTTT

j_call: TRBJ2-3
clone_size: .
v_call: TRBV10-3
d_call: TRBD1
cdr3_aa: CAISESSDLWDRGNTDTQYF
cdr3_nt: TGTGCCATCAGTGAGTCATCGGATCTCTGGGACAGGGGAAACACAGATACGCAGTATTTT

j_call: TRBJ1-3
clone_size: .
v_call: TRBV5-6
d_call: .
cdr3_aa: CASSFRDSGNTIYF
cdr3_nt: TGTGCCAGCAGCTTTCGAGACTCTGGAAACACCATATATTTT

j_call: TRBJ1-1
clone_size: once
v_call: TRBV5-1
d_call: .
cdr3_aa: CASSSGGSNPEAFF
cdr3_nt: TGCGCCAGCAGCTCGGGGGGGAGCAACCCTGAAGCTTTCTTT

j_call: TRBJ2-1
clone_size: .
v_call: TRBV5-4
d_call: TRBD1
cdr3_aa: CASSLPPGTDNEQFF
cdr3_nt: TGTGCCAGCAGCTTGCCCCCCGGGACAGACAATGAGCAGTTCTTC

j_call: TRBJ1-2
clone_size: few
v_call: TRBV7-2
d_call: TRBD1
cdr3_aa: CASSPQTGITGYTF
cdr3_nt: TGTGCCAGCAGCCCGCAGACAGGGATTACGGGCTACACCTTC

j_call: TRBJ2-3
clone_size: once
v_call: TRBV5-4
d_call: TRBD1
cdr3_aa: CASSLRQGADTQYF
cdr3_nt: TGTGCCAGCAGCTTGAGACAGGGGGCAGATACGCAGTATTTT

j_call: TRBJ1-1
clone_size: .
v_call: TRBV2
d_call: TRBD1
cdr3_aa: CASSAQGGREAFF
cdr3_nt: TGTGCCAGCAGTGCCCAGGGGGGACGAGAAGCTTTCTTT

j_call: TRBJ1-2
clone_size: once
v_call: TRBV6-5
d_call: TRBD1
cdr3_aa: CASKRTGDYGYTF
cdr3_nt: TGTGCCAGCAAGCGGACAGGGGACTATGGCTACACCTTC

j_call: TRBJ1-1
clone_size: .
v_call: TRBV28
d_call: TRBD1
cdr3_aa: CASEQGAMNTEAFF
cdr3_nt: TGTGCCAGCGAACAGGGGGCCATGAACACTGAAGCTTTCTTT

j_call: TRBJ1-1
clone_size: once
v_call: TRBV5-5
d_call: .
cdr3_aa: CASSSVPGNTEAFF
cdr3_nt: TGTGCCAGCAGCTCCGTTCCAGGGAACACTGAAGCTTTCTTT

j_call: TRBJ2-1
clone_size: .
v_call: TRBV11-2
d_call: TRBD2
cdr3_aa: CASSLGSGGLFSEQFF
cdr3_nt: TGTGCCAGCAGCTTAGGTAGCGGGGGGCTTTTTAGTGAGCAGTTCTTC

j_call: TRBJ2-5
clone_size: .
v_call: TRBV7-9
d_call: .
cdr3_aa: CASSLELGGGQETQYF
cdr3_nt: TGTGCCAGCAGCTTAGAGCTAGGGGGAGGGCAAGAGACCCAGTACTTC

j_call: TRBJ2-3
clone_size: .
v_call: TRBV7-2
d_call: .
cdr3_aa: CASRPLAGNTDTQYF
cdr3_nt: TGTGCCAGCAGACCCTTGGCGGGCAACACAGATACGCAGTATTTT

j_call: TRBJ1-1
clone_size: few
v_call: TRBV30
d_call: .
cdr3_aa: CAWTGGRNTEAFF
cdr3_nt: TGTGCCTGGACTGGAGGGAGGAACACTGAAGCTTTCTTT

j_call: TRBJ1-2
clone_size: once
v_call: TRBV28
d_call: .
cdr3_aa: CASSFPKSAVNYGYTF
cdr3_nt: TGTGCCAGCAGTTTCCCGAAATCTGCAGTTAACTATGGCTACACCTTC

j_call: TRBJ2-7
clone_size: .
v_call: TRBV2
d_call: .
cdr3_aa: CASSVGGRGDYEQYF
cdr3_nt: TGTGCCAGCAGTGTAGGTGGCAGGGGGGACTACGAGCAGTACTTC

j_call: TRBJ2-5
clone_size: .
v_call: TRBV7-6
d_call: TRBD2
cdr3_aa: CASSASGSGGVAGVLETQYF
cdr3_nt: TGTGCCAGCAGCGCCAGCGGAAGCGGGGGGGTGGCTGGCGTTCTAGAGACCCAGTACTTC

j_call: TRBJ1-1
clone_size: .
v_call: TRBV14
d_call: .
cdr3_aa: CASSQEGRALEAFF
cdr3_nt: TGTGCCAGCAGCCAAGAGGGGAGGGCCTTGGAAGCTTTCTTT

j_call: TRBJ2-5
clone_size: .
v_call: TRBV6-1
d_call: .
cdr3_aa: CASSANRGGEETQYF
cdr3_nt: TGTGCCAGCAGTGCGAACCGGGGCGGGGAAGAGACCCAGTACTTC

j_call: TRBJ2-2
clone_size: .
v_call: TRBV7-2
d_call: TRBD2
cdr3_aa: CASSLQRGWTGELFF
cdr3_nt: TGTGCCAGCAGCTTACAGCGGGGGTGGACCGGGGAGCTGTTTTTT

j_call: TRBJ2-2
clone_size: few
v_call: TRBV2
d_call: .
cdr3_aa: CASSAYGELFF
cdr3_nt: TGTGCCAGCAGTGCCTACGGGGAGCTGTTTTTT

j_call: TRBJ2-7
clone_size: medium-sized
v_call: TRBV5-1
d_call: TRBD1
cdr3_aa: CASSLTQGAYEQYF
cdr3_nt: TGCGCCAGCAGCTTGACCCAGGGGGCCTACGAGCAGTACTTC

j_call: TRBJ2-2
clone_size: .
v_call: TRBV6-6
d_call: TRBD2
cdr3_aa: CASSYPSGITGELFF
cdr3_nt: TGTGCCAGCAGTTACCCCAGCGGGATCACCGGGGAGCTGTTTTTT

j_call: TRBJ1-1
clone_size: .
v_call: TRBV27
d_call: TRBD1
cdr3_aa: CASSLEGTGLTEAFF
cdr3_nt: TGTGCCAGCAGTTTAGAGGGGACAGGGCTAACTGAAGCTTTCTTT

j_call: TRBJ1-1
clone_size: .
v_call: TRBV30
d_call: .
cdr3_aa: CAWLSRTEAFF
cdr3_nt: TGTGCCTGGCTTTCGAGAACTGAAGCTTTCTTT

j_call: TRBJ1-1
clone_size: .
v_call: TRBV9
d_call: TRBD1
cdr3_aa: CASSVVGTGDTEAFF
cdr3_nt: TGTGCCAGCAGCGTAGTGGGGACAGGGGACACTGAAGCTTTCTTT